This TCR beta chain was observed in a study of blood T cell repertoires in COVID-19. Across the study: The study drew acute and convalescent COVID-19 samples from the United States, Italy and Spain. T cells, B-cell-depleted T cells, or PBMCs provided the cDNA or gDNA that served as material.

The CDR3 length is 18 residues. V was clipped by 4 bases and J by 6 bases; unmatched bases: 17. CDR1 is MDHEN and CDR2 is SYDVKM in the germline V gene. In the authors' workflow: Amplification from reference gene primers served as the basis for estimated nucleated cell counts. Repertoires were generated with immunoSEQ multiplex PCR, while TCRdb's copy carries only in-frame clones and drops some. V, J and clone size are taken as reported in that table, and D and trimming were inferred from the DNA itself. Among approximately 200,000 clones, 85% to 90% were seen once, and the ten largest hold approximately 2.4%. Seattle's cohort entered during active infection and was followed longitudinally.

The origin of this receptor is a man aged 30 to 39 with COVID-19, enrolled during active disease. Sequencing was done on a sample of peripheral blood. The V gene is TRBV28, the J gene TRBJ2-3; 9 positions agree with TRBD2. DNA for the CDR3: TGTGCCAGCAGTTCCGCATACTTACTAGCGGGTCTGTCGGATACGCAGTATTTT. Protein sequence: CASSSAYLLAGLSDTQYF.